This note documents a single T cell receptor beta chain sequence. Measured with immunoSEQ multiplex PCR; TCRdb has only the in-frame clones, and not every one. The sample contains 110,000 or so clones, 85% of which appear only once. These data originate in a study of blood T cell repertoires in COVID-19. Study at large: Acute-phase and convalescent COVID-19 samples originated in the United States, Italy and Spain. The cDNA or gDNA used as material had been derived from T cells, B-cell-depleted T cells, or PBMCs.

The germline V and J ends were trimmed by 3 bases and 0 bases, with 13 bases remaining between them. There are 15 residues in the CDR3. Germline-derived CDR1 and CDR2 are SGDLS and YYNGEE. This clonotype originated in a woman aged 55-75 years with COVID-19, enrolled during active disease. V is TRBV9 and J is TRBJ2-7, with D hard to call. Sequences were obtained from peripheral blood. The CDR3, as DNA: TGTGCCAGCAGCGGAGGCGGTGCTGGCTCCTACGAGCAGTACTTC. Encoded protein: CASSGGGAGSYEQYF.